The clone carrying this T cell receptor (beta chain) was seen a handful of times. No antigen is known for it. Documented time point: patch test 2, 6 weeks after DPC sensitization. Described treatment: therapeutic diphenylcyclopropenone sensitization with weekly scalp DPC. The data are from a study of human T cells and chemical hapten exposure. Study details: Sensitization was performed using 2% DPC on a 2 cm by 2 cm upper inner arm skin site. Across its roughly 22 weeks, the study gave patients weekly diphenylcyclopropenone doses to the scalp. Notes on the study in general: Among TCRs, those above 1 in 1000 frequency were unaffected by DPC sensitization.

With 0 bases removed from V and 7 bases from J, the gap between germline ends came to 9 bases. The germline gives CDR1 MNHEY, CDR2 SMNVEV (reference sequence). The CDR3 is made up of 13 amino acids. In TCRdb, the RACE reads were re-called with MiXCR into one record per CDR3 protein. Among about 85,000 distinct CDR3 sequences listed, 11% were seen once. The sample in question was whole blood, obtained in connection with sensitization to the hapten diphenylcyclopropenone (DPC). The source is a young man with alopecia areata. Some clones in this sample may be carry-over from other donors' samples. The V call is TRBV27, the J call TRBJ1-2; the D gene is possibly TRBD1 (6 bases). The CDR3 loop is CASSLSGAGGYTF. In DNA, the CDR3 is TGTGCCAGCAGTTTATCGGGGGCGGGTGGCTACACCTTC.